These 12 T cell receptor beta chains originate from one sample sequenced in a study of T cell repertoires in cytomegalovirus infection. In TCRdb, the reads were re-called with MiXCR into one record per CDR3 protein. Among 180,000 or so distinct CDR3 sequences listed, about a sixth were seen once. Sequenced input: CD8+ T cells from PBMCs. These receptor sequences come from a human donor in good health (CMV status not recorded). Some clones in this sample may be carry-over from other donors' samples.

This chain connects TRBV11-2 to TRBJ2-7, with 9 bases fitting TRBD2. V lost 2 bases to trimming and J lost 4 bases; unmatched junction nucleotides: 6. Per the germline V gene, CDR1 is SGHAT and CDR2 is FQNNGV. The CDR3 is made up of 15 amino acids. CDR3 residues: CASSLQASGEYEQYF. As DNA, the CDR3 is TGTGCCAGCAGCTTACAGGCTAGCGGGGAATACGAGCAGTACTTC.

This rearrangement joins TRBV7-9 to TRBJ2-7; D ambiguous. CDR3 size: 14 residues. V was trimmed by 4 bases and J by 4 bases, leaving 14 bases between them. From germline, CDR1 is SEHNR and CDR2 FQNEAQ (reference sequence). CDR3 residues: CASSSNIGFYEQYF. The CDR3 DNA follows: TGTGCCAGCAGCTCAAACATTGGGTTTTACGAGCAGTACTTC.

The genes are TRBV9 and TRBJ1-5, with a tentative D call TRBD1 (6 bases). The CDR3 spans 15 residues. V was trimmed by 4 bases and J by 0 bases, leaving 11 bases between them. The germline gives CDR1 SGDLS, CDR2 YYNGEE. The CDR3 coding sequence is TGTGCCAGCAGCCCCACAGGGAGTAGCAATCAGCCCCAGCATTTT. This gives the protein CASSPTGSSNQPQHF. The full variable domain, with the rest looked up from reference TRBV9 and TRBJ1-5, is DSGVTQTPKHLITATGQRVTLRCSPRSGDLSVYWYQQSLDQGLQFLIQYYNGEERAKGNILERFSAQQFPDLHSELNLSSLELGDSALYFCASSPTGSSNQPQHFGDGTRLSIL.

The V and J genes are TRBV4-1 and TRBJ1-5; D is ambiguous. With 0 bases removed from V and 4 bases from J, the gap between germline ends came to 10 bases. Germline V gives CDR1 MGHRA, CDR2 YSYEKL. CDR3 size: 15 residues. The DNA of the CDR3 is TGCGCCAGCAGCCAAGAGGGAGAGCCTAATCAGCCCCAGCATTTT. It is translated as CASSQEGEPNQPQHF.

The V and J genes are TRBV28 and TRBJ2-3; TRBD1 agrees at 7 bases. V lost 10 bases and J lost 4; bases outside the gene matches: 8. The CDR3 is 13 residues long. Germline V gene sequence: CDR1 MDHEN, CDR2 SYDVKM. CDR3 coding DNA: TGTGCCACTAAAGGGGGCTCTGCAGATACGCAGTATTTT. Translating it yields CATKGGSADTQYF. Drawing the rest from reference TRBV28 and TRBJ2-3, the complete variable domain is DVKVTQSSRYLVKRTGEKVFLECVQDMDHENMFWYRQDPGLGLRLIYFSYDVKMKEKGDIPEGYSVSREKKERFSLILESASTNQTSMYLCATKGGSADTQYFGPGTRLTVL.

This clonotype occurred a few times. The chain employs TRBV9 and TRBJ1-2, with TRBD1 as a possible D gene (5 bases). Deletions cut 0 bases from V and 2 bases from J, with 14 bases between. Germline loops: CDR1 SGDLS, CDR2 YYNGEE. The CDR3 runs 16 residues. CDR3: CASSVATGVLNYGYTF. The CDR3, as DNA: TGTGCCAGCAGCGTAGCTACGGGGGTCCTAAACTATGGCTACACCTTC. Together with reference TRBV9 and TRBJ1-2, the CDR3 gives the full variable domain: DSGVTQTPKHLITATGQRVTLRCSPRSGDLSVYWYQQSLDQGLQFLIQYYNGEERAKGNILERFSAQQFPDLHSELNLSSLELGDSALYFCASSVATGVLNYGYTFGSGTRLTVV.

This clonotype was seen a handful of times. The gene calls are TRBV28 and TRBJ2-1; no clear D gene. V was clipped by 1 base and J by 8 bases, with 6 bases between them. CDR3 length equals 12 residues. The germline V gene has CDR1 MDHEN and CDR2 SYDVKM. CDR3 loop: CASSLYRDEQFF. CDR3 in DNA: TGTGCCAGCAGTTTATATCGGGATGAGCAGTTCTTC.

J is TRBJ2-1 and V is TRBV29-1, with 7 bases identical to TRBD2. The CDR3 consists of 16 residues. V lost 3 bases, J lost 0 bases, and 8 bases stayed unmatched. Germline CDR1 is SQVTM and CDR2 is ANQGSEA. The CDR3 reads CSVESLADPSYNEQFF. Here the CDR3 DNA reads TGCAGCGTTGAGTCTCTAGCGGACCCCTCCTACAATGAGCAGTTCTTC.

The chain carries TRBV12-3 or TRBV12-4 and TRBJ2-3, with 11 nucleotides matching TRBD2. After removal of 8 bases from V and 2 bases from J, the junction contained 3 bases not matched to a gene. There are 14 residues in the CDR3. The CDR3 reads CASGTSGYTDTQYF. The DNA of the CDR3 is TGTGCCAGCGGGACTAGCGGATACACAGATACGCAGTATTTT.

This clonotype has only a few counts. The V and J genes are TRBV29-1 and TRBJ1-1; 8 bases map to TRBD1. CDR1 and CDR2 from the germline V gene are SQVTM and ANQGSEA. This CDR3 has 14 residues. Germline trimming cut 1 base from V and 1 base from J; bases unmatched to any gene: 2. The CDR3 region is CSVEGTGWNTEAFF. CDR3 coding DNA: TGCAGCGTTGAAGGGACAGGGTGGAACACTGAAGCTTTCTTT.

CDR3 amino acids: CASSSPRDTQYF. The CDR3 nucleotides are TGTGCCAGCAGCTCCCCAAGAGATACGCAGTATTTT. The chain couples TRBV7-6 to TRBJ2-3; no reliable D call. The CDR3 runs to 12 residues. Germline V gene data show CDR1 as SGHVS and CDR2 as FNYEAQ. V was clipped by 4 bases and J by 5 bases, with 7 bases between them.

The CDR3 sequence: CKAGDSYEQYF. The CDR3 DNA reads as TGTAAGGCGGGGGACTCCTACGAGCAGTACTTC. The chain has TRBV7-2 and TRBJ2-7; 7 bases agree with TRBD2. The germline V gene encodes CDR1 SGHTA and CDR2 FQGNSA. This CDR3 comprises 11 residues.